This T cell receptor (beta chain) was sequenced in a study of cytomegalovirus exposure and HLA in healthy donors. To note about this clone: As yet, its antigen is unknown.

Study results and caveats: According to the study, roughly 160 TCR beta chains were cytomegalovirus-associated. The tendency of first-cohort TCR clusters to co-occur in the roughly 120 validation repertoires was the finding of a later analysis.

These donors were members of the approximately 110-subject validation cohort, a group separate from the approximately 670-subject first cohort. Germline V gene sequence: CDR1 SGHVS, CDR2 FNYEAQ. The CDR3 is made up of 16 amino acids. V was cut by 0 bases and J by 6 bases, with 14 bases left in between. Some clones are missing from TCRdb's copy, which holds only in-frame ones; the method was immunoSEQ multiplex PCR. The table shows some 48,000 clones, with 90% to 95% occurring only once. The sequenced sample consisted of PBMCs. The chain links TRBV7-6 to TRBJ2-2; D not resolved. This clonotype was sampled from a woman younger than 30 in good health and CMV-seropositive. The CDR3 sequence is CASSLAPGLAAGELFF. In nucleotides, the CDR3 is TGTGCCAGCAGCTTAGCACCTGGGTTGGCGGCCGGGGAGCTGTTTTTT.